The rows below give T cell receptor beta chains drawn from one sample of a study of cytomegalovirus exposure and HLA in healthy donors. The table came from immunoSEQ multiplex PCR; TCRdb's copy has only in-frame clones and leaves some out. The table records around 200,000 clones, around 80% of them present only once. Specimen: PBMCs. These receptors were collected from a woman in her twenties or thirties in good health and CMV-seronegative. CDR3s leave out the opening cysteine and the closing phenylalanine or tryptophan.

V gene	CDR3 protein
TRBV18	ASSTGGRDTYEQY
TRBV10-3	AISEGAETQY
TRBV6-1	ASSEFGQGRWSEKLF
TRBV12-5	ASGLVPSLQGPGEQY
TRBV4-2	ASSPLPLYTGELF
TRBV10-1	ASSAGRENSPLH
TRBV28	ATKISLQGPYGYT
TRBV19	ASSGRDRGSPYEQY
TRBV5-1	ASSPLGAATTNEKLF
TRBV11-2	ASSFGTGTNEQF
TRBV5-6	ASSLVDRALLETQY
TRBV4-2	ASSQPRQGPNSPLH
TRBV6-1	ASRMGLQPQH
TRBV6-5	ASSRGQGRYGYT
TRBV2	ASRLRAGGNQPQH
TRBV28	ASTYFGGGYT
TRBV29-1	SGRDSGGAGELF
TRBV30	AWSVDRNNQPQH
TRBV2	ASSYTTAGSYEQY
TRBV19	ASSRTSGGNNEQF
TRBV6-6	ASSPSDRSPPGTQY
TRBV30	AWAGGAYEQY
TRBV6-4	ASSDSEGVQGYT
TRBV6-1	ASRAGTGAYEQY
TRBV2	ASSEGQVYGYT
TRBV7-2	ASSLSSGASYNEQF
TRBV28	ASSLQQSQETQY
TRBV7-2	ASSFGILANEQY
TRBV7-9	ASSEGSRGAF
TRBV2	ASSPQTAGKQPQH
TRBV10-2	ASSPLGNEQF
TRBV25-1	ASKQGGYGYT
TRBV10-1	ASSADRANTEAF
TRBV6-5	ASSFRGDSYEQY
TRBV7-2	ASSSRQGSGNQPQH
TRBV5-4	ASSGSPRGYGYEQY